The 23 T cell receptor beta chains listed next were all sequenced from one sample in a study of T cell responses to AZD1222 COVID-19 vaccine. Profiled with immunoSEQ multiplex PCR; TCRdb holds only in-frame clones, not every one. The table has approximately 80,000 clones, 75% to 90% seen once; the top ten hold 24%. This sample comprised peripheral blood, obtained on day 0 of AZD1222 vaccination. The receptors were sampled from an adult in good health.

This clone was detected only once. The V and J genes are TRBV7-7 and TRBJ2-5; D is possibly TRBD2 (6 bases). CDR1 is SSHAT and CDR2 is FNYEAQ in the germline V gene (reference sequence). Trimming removed 1 base at V and 4 bases at J, with 10 bases between. There are 14 residues in the CDR3. The CDR3 DNA sequence: TGTGCCAGCAGCTTAGTCGGGGGTGGAGAGACCCAGTACTTC. This encodes CASSLVGGGETQYF.

The chain employs TRBV27 and TRBJ1-3; 8 bases are a match to TRBD1. There are 14 residues in the CDR3. Germline lookup yields CDR1 MNHEY and CDR2 SMNVEV (reference sequence). The V and J ends lost 5 bases and 13 bases, in that order; junction bases with no gene match: 13. The CDR3 DNA reads TGTGCCAGCAGTCTGGGTCGCGGACAGGGCGTGATATATTTT. Amino acid sequence: CASSLGRGQGVIYF.

The genes are TRBV7-3 and TRBJ2-7; D is possibly TRBD2 (5 bases). V dropped 6 bases and J dropped 2 bases, with 17 bases sitting between them. Germline V CDR1 and CDR2: SGHTA, FQGTGA. The CDR3 covers 15 residues. The DNA of the CDR3 is TGTGCCAGCAGAAAGGGAGTAGGACTCACCTACGAGCAGTACTTC. Translated: CASRKGVGLTYEQYF. Together with reference TRBV7-3 and TRBJ2-7, the CDR3 gives the full variable domain: GAGVSQTPSNKVTEKGKYVELRCDPISGHTALYWYRQSLGQGPEFLIYFQGTGAADDSGLPNDRFFAVRPEGSVSTLKIQRTERGDSAVYLCASRKGVGLTYEQYFGPGTRLTVT.

This chain uses TRBV27 with TRBJ1-1, with 9 bases fitting TRBD1. The junction had 20 bases not matched to a gene; V was cut back by 5 bases and J by 7 bases. The CDR3 length is 18 residues. Germline V gene lookup returns CDR1 MNHEY and CDR2 SMNVEV (reference sequence). The CDR3 reads CASSRRTPNRGRGGEAFF. The CDR3 bases are TGTGCCAGCAGTCGTAGAACCCCAAACAGGGGGCGGGGTGGTGAAGCTTTCTTT.

The V and J genes are TRBV28 and TRBJ1-1; perhaps TRBD1 as D (5 bases). The germline V gene encodes CDR1 MDHEN and CDR2 SYDVKM. CDR3 length: 14 amino acids. The ends were cut back, 5 bases at V and 4 bases at J, with 14 bases in the middle. The CDR3 sequence is CASSPPGEVTEAFF. The CDR3, as DNA: TGTGCCAGCAGTCCCCCGGGGGAGGTCACTGAAGCTTTCTTT. Variable domain in full (rest from reference TRBV28 and TRBJ1-1): DVKVTQSSRYLVKRTGEKVFLECVQDMDHENMFWYRQDPGLGLRLIYFSYDVKMKEKGDIPEGYSVSREKKERFSLILESASTNQTSMYLCASSPPGEVTEAFFGQGTRLTVV.

The chain recombines TRBV2 with TRBJ2-7; D gene unclear. The CDR3 totals 14 residues. Germline V CDR1 and CDR2: SNHLY, FYNNEI. The germline V and J ends were trimmed by 6 bases and 0 bases, with 12 bases remaining between them. CDR3 region: CASSAVWLSYEQYF. CDR3 coding DNA: TGTGCCAGCAGCGCCGTCTGGCTCTCCTACGAGCAGTACTTC.

This rearrangement joins TRBV28 to TRBJ2-3; no firm D call. Germline CDR1 reads MDHEN; CDR2 reads SYDVKM. V was cut by 2 bases and J by 4 bases, with 13 bases left in between. The CDR3 length is 15 residues. The CDR3 loop is CASSLKGISADTQYF. CDR3 nucleotides: TGTGCCAGCAGTTTAAAAGGGATCTCGGCAGATACGCAGTATTTT.

The chain links TRBV6-4 to TRBJ1-2; TRBD1 matches 11 bases. CDR3 length: 15 residues. Germline trimming cut 6 bases from V and 3 bases from J; bases unmatched to any gene: 6. Germline CDR1 and CDR2: MRHNA and SNTAGT. The CDR3 sequence is CASSWGTGGDYGYTF. For the CDR3, the DNA is TGTGCCAGCAGCTGGGGGACAGGGGGAGACTATGGCTACACCTTC.

The V gene is TRBV6-5, the J gene TRBJ2-3; maybe TRBD1 (6 bases). Trimming removed 4 bases from V and 6 bases from J, with 14 bases in between. Germline CDR1 and CDR2: MNHEY and SVGAGI. The length of the CDR3 is 14 residues. The CDR3 reads CASSSTNRADTQYF. The CDR3 nucleotides read TGTGCCAGCAGTTCTACAAACAGGGCCGATACGCAGTATTTT.

Of note for this clone: At the DNA level, this CDR3 is encoded by other sequences in the same sample as well. The rearrangement joins TRBV20-1 to TRBJ1-2; D not resolved. The CDR3 is 11 amino acids. Trimming took 1 base from V and 4 from J, leaving 4 bases between them. Germline V gene sequence: CDR1 DFQATT, CDR2 SNEGSKA (reference sequence). The CDR3 sequence: CSARAGYGYTF. CDR3 nucleotide sequence: TGCAGTGCTAGAGCAGGCTATGGCTACACCTTC.

The chain combines TRBV4-3 with TRBJ2-7; D gene unclear. The V gene lost 1 base and the J gene lost 3 bases, with 13 bases spanning the gap. CDR3 length: 15 residues. Germline V gene data show CDR1 as LGHNA and CDR2 as YSLEER. The CDR3 bases are TGCGCCAGCAGCCAAGCACAAGGGATTTACTACGAGCAGTACTTC. Encoded protein: CASSQAQGIYYEQYF.

The chain uses TRBV5-6 and TRBJ2-7, with TRBD1 identical over 7 bases. Looked up from germline, CDR1 is SGHDT and CDR2 is YYEEEE. Germline trimming cut 4 bases from V and 4 bases from J; bases unmatched to any gene: 11. This CDR3 is 15 amino acids long. CDR3 bases: TGTGCCAGCAGCCCCGGACAGGTGAGGGGGTACGAGCAGTACTTC. This gives the protein CASSPGQVRGYEQYF. Full variable domain (outside the CDR3, taken from reference TRBV5-6 and TRBJ2-7): DAGVTQSPTHLIKTRGQQVTLRCSPKSGHDTVSWYQQALGQGPQFIFQYYEEEERQRGNFPDRFSGHQFPNYSSELNVNALLLGDSALYLCASSPGQVRGYEQYFGPGTRLTVT.

This chain uses TRBV5-5 with TRBJ1-2; a possible D gene is TRBD1 (5 bases). The germline V gene has CDR1 SGHKS and CDR2 YYEKEE (reference sequence). This CDR3 is built from 13 residues. Between the trimmed V and J ends, which lost 2 bases and 4 bases, there was a span of 9 bases. The CDR3 DNA sequence: TGTGCCAGCAGCTTTCCGGGACGCTATGGCTACACCTTC. Its translation is CASSFPGRYGYTF.

This clone appeared once. The chain uses TRBV13 and TRBJ1-1; no reliable D call. CDR3 length equals 12 residues. Germline assignment: CDR1 PRHDT and CDR2 FYEKMQ (reference sequence). Deletions cut 2 bases from V and 10 bases from J, with 11 bases between. CDR3 sequence: CASSLIGFPAFF. The CDR3 DNA is TGTGCCAGCAGCTTAATCGGGTTTCCAGCTTTCTTT.

The genes are TRBV28 and TRBJ2-7; D is ambiguous. The V end lost 2 bases, the J end lost 3 bases, and 8 bases lay between the germline ends. This CDR3 is built from 13 residues. Per the germline V gene, CDR1 is MDHEN and CDR2 is SYDVKM. The CDR3 sequence: CASSLNGFYEQYF. The CDR3 DNA follows: TGTGCCAGCAGTTTAAACGGGTTCTACGAGCAGTACTTC.

This clone has more than one count but fewer than ten. This rearrangement joins TRBV14 to TRBJ2-1; D uncertain. V was cut by 0 bases and J by 8 bases, with 11 bases left in between. CDR1 is SGHDN and CDR2 is FVKESK in the germline V gene. The CDR3 has 14 residues. Written as DNA, the CDR3 is TGTGCCAGCAGCCAAGATTGGGGTATCGATGAGCAGTTCTTC. Encoded protein: CASSQDWGIDEQFF.

V gene TRBV5-1 combines with J gene TRBJ2-2; no clear D gene. The CDR3 is made up of 14 amino acids. V lost 8 bases and J lost 0, with 11 bases in between. Germline loops: CDR1 SGHRS, CDR2 YFSETQ. The CDR3 bases are TGCGCCAGTAAGACCGTCACGAACACCGGGGAGCTGTTTTTT. Translating gives CASKTVTNTGELFF.

The chain has TRBV4-1 and TRBJ1-3; tentative D call: TRBD1 (5 bases). The V gene lost 4 bases and the J gene lost 4 bases, with 20 bases spanning the gap. The germline gives CDR1 MGHRA, CDR2 YSYEKL. The CDR3 is 17 residues long. The CDR3 is CASSRNAAGTLGNTIYF. The DNA for the CDR3 is TGCGCCAGCAGCCGAAACGCGGCCGGGACTTTGGGAAACACCATATATTTT.

The chain uses TRBV11-2 and TRBJ1-4; a possible D gene is TRBD1 (5 bases). The V and J ends lost 3 bases and 4 bases respectively, with 15 bases between them. The germline CDR1 and CDR2 sequences are SGHAT and FQNNGV. This CDR3 region has 16 residues. The CDR3 region is CASSFTQGRLNEKLFF. DNA for the CDR3: TGTGCCAGCAGCTTCACCCAGGGTCGTCTTAATGAAAAACTGTTTTTT.

The V and J genes are TRBV24-1 and TRBJ2-6; the D is unclear. Germline V gives CDR1 KGHDR, CDR2 SFDVKD. This CDR3 spans 15 amino acids. Trimming removed 6 bases at V and 0 bases at J, with 8 bases between. DNA for the CDR3: TGTGCCACCAGTACCTCAAGCTCTGGGGCCAACGTCCTGACTTTC. It codes for CATSTSSSGANVLTF.

This chain joins TRBV9 and TRBJ2-1; D not certain. Between the trimmed V and J ends, which lost 3 bases and 4 bases, there was a span of 17 bases. The CDR3 consists of 16 residues. CDR1 is SGDLS and CDR2 is YYNGEE in the germline V gene. CDR3 coding DNA: TGTGCCAGCAGCGCTCTACAGAAATTATCGTACAATGAGCAGTTCTTC. This gives the protein CASSALQKLSYNEQFF. The full variable domain, with the rest looked up from reference TRBV9 and TRBJ2-1, is DSGVTQTPKHLITATGQRVTLRCSPRSGDLSVYWYQQSLDQGLQFLIQYYNGEERAKGNILERFSAQQFPDLHSELNLSSLELGDSALYFCASSALQKLSYNEQFFGPGTRLTVL.

The chain combines TRBV5-5 with TRBJ1-1, with a possible D match to TRBD1 (6 bases). The CDR3 length is 14 residues. Trimming stripped 8 bases from V and 1 base from J, with 15 bases between. Germline CDR1 is SGHKS and CDR2 is YYEKEE (reference sequence). In DNA form, the CDR3 reads TGTGCCAGTGGGAGGGGACAACAGAACACTGAAGCTTTCTTT. Its translation is CASGRGQQNTEAFF.

The V gene is TRBV29-1, the J gene TRBJ2-5, with no clear D. Germline CDR1 and CDR2: SQVTM and ANQGSEA. The germline V and J ends were trimmed by 2 bases and 2 bases, with 9 bases remaining between them. The CDR3 totals 13 residues. CDR3 region: CSVELVGQETQYF. The CDR3 nucleotides are TGCAGCGTTGAACTGGTCGGACAAGAGACCCAGTACTTC.